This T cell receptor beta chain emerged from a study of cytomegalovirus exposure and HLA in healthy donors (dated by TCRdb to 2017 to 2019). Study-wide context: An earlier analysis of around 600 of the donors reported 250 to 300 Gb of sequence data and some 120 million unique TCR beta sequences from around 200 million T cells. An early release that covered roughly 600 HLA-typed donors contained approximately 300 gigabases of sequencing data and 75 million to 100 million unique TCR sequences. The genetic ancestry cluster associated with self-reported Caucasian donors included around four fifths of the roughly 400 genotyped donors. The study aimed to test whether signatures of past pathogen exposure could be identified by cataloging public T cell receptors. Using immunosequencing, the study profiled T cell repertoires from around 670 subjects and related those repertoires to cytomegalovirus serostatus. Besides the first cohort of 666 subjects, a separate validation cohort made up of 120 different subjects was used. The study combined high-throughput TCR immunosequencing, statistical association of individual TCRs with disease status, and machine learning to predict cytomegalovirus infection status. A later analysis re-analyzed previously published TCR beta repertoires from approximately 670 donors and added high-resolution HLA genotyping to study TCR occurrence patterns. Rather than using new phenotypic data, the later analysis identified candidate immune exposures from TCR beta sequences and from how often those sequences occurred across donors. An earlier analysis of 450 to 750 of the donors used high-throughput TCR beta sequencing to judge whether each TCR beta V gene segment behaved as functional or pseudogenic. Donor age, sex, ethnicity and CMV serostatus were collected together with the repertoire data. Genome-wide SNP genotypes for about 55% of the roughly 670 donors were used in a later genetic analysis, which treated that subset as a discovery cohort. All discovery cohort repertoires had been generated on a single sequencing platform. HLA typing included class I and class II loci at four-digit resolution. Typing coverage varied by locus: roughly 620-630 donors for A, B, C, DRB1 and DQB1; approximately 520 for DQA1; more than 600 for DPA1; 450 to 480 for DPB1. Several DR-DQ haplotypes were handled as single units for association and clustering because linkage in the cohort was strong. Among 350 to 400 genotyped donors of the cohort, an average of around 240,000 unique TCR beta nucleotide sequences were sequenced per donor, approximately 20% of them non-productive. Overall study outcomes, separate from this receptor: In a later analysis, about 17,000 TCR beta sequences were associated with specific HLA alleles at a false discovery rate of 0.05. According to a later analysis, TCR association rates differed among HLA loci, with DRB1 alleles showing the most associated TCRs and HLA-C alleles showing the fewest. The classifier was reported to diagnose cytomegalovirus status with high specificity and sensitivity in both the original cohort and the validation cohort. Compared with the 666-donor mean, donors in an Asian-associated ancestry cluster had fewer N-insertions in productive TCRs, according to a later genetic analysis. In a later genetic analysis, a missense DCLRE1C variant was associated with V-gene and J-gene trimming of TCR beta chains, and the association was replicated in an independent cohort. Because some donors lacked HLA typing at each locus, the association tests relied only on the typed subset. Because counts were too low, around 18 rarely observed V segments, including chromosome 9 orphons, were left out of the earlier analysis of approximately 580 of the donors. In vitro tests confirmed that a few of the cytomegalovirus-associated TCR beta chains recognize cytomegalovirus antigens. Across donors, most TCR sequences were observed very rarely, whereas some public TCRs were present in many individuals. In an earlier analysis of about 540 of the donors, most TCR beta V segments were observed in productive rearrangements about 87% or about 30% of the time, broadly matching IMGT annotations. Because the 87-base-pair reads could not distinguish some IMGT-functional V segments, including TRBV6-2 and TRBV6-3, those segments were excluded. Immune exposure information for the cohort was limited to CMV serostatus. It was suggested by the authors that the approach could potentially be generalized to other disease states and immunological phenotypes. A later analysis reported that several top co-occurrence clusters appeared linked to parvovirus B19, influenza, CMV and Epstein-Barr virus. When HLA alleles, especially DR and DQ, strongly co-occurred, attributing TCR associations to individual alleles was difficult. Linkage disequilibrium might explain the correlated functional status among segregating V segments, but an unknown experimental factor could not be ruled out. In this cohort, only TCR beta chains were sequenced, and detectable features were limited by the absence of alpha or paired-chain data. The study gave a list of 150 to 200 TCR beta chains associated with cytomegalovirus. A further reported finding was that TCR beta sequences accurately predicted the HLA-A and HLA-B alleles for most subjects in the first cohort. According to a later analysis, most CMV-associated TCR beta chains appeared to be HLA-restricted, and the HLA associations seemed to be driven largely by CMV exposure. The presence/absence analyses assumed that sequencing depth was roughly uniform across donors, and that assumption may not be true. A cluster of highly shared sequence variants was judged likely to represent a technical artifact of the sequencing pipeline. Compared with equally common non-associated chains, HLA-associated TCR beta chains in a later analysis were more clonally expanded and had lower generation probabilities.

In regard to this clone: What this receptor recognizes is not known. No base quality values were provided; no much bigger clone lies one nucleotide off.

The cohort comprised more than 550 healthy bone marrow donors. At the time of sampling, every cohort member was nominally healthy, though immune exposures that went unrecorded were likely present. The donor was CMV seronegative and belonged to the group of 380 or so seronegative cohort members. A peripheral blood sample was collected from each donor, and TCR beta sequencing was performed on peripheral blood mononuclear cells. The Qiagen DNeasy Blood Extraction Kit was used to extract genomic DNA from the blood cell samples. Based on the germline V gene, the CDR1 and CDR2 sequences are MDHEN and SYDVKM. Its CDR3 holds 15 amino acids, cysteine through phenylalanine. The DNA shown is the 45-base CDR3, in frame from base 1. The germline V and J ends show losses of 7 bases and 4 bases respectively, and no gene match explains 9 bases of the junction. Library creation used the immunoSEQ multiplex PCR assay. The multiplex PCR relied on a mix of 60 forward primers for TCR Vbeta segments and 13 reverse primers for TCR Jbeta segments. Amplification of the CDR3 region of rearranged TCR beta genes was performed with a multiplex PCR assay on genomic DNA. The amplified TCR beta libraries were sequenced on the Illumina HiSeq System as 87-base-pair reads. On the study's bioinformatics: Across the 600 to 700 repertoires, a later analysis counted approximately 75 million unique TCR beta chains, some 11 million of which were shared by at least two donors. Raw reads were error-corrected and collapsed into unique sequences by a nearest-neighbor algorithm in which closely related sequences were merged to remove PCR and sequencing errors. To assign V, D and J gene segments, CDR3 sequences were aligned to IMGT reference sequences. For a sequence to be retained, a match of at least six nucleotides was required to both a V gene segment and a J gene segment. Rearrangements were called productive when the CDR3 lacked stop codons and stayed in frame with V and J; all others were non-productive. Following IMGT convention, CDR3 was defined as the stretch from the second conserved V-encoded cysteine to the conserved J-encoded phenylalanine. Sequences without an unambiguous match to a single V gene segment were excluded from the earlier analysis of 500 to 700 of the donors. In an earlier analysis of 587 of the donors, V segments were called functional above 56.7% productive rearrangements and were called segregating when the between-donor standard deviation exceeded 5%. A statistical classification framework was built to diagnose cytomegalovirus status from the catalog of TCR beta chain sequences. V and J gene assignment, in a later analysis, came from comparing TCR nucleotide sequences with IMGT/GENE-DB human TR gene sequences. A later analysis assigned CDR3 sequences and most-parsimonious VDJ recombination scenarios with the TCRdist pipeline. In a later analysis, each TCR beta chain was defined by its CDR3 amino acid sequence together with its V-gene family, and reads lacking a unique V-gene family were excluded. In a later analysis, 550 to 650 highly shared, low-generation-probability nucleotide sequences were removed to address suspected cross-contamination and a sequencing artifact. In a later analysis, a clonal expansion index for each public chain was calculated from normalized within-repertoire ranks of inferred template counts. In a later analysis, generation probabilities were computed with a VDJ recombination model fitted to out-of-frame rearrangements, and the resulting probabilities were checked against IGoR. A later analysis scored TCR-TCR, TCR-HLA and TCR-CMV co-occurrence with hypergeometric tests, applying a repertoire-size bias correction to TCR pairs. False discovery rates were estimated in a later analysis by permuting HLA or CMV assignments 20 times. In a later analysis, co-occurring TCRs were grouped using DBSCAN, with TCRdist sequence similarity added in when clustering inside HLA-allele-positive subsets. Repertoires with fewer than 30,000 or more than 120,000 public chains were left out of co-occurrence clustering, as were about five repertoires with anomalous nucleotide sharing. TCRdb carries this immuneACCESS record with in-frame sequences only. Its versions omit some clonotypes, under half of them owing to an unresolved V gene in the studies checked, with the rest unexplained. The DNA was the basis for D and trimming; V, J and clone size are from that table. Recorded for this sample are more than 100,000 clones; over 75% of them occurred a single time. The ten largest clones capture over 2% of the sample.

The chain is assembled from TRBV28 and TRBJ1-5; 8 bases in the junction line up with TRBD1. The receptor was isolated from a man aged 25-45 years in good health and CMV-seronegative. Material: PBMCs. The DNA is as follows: TGTGCCAGCAACCCCGGACAGGGTGGGAATCAGCCCCAGCATTTT. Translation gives CASNPGQGGNQPQHF.